This TCR beta chain was sequenced in a study of blood T cells in healthy people across ages. The wider study: When template switching was applied, about one barcoded beta molecule was captured per two T cells.

The CDR3 length is 15 residues. In germline, CDR1 is SNHLY, CDR2 FYNNEI. V lost 8 bases to trimming and J lost 1 base; unmatched junction nucleotides: 4. This clonotype has a single count. Peripheral blood from each donor was collected in a volume of 9.5 to 10 milliliters. For the second PCR, which ran for about 7 to 11 cycles, a sample-barcoded 5' primer and a J-beta primer mix were used. MiXCR, applied by TCRdb to the 5' RACE reads, yields one record per CDR3 protein. The sample shows nearly 800,000 distinct CDR3 sequences, about 61% of them seen only once. The chain couples TRBV2 to TRBJ2-7; TRBD2 agrees at 14 bases. The source of this sequence is a man aged 35 to 55 in good health. Sequencing was done on a sample of blood. Here the CDR3 reads CASRTSGGWSYEQYF. CDR3 nucleotide sequence: TGTGCCAGCCGGACTAGCGGGGGGTGGTCCTACGAGCAGTACTTC.